The 6 T cell receptor beta chains below come from one sample, sequenced in a study of spatial heterogeneity in lung cancer (dated by TCRdb to about 2019). This sample's time point label indicates: blood at routine non-recurrence follow-up after resection. Without any cell sorting, TCR sequencing was performed on whole RNA extracted either from tumor and nontumor lung tissue or from cryopreserved PBMC samples. The library came from 5' RACE. The data were produced on a NextSeq 500. The public reads were run again by TCRdb, first through fastp at Q25 and then through MiXCR, and only productive beta chains were kept. Every distinct CDR3 protein forms one entry, paired with its most common genes and DNA. The table for this sample lists approximately 56,000 distinct CDR3 sequences; more than 6.5% of them were counted only once. The ten largest account for 35% to 45% of the sample. This specimen was PBMCs, taken at follow-up. The receptors were sampled from a female donor with early-stage non-small cell lung cancer.

The rearrangement joins TRBV6-1 to TRBJ1-2; D may be TRBD1 (5 bases). The V and J ends lost 6 bases and 4 bases respectively, with 15 bases between them. The length of the CDR3 is 14 residues. Germline values: CDR1 MNHNS, CDR2 SASEGT. The CDR3 here is CASRSASGSYGYTF. CDR3 in DNA: TGTGCCAGCAGATCTGCTTCAGGGAGCTATGGCTACACCTTC.

The chain carries TRBV20-1 and TRBJ1-1, with D possibly matching TRBD1 (5 bases). Germline V gives CDR1 DFQATT, CDR2 SNEGSKA (reference sequence). Trimming took 4 bases from V and 6 from J, leaving 15 bases between them. The CDR3 is 13 amino acids. CDR3 residues: CSATGHGRAEAFF. As DNA, the CDR3 is TGCAGTGCTACCGGACACGGTAGGGCTGAAGCTTTCTTT.

In its sample, this clonotype was seen many times. This rearrangement joins TRBV20-1 to TRBJ2-5; D perhaps matches TRBD1 (5 bases). Germline V gene sequence: CDR1 DFQATT, CDR2 SNEGSKA (reference sequence). The CDR3 covers 14 residues. The V end lost 0 bases, the J end lost 1 base, and 9 bases lay between the germline ends. The chain's CDR3 is CSARDRRGQETQYF. The DNA for the CDR3 is TGCAGTGCTAGAGATCGAAGGGGCCAAGAGACCCAGTACTTC.

This clonotype was detected ten times or more. The rearrangement uses TRBV12-3 or TRBV12-4 and TRBJ2-5; 13 positions agree with TRBD2. The CDR3 runs to 14 residues. V lost 6 bases and J lost 5; bases outside the gene matches: 3. The CDR3 protein is CASRTSGGPETQYF. DNA of the CDR3: TGTGCCAGCAGGACTAGCGGGGGGCCTGAGACCCAGTACTTC.

The table lists this clonotype with many counts. The chain couples TRBV20-1 to TRBJ1-2; maybe TRBD1 (5 bases). The CDR3 totals 13 residues. Germline assignment: CDR1 DFQATT and CDR2 SNEGSKA (reference sequence). V was trimmed by 6 bases and J by 4 bases, leaving 15 bases between them. The CDR3 here is CSANAGIAYGYTF. In DNA, the CDR3 is TGCAGTGCCAACGCAGGGATAGCCTATGGCTACACCTTC.

CDR3 in amino acids: CASSSTSPGPYEQYF. CDR3 DNA sequence: TGCGCCAGCAGCTCAACGTCCCCAGGGCCCTACGAGCAGTACTTC. The chain carries TRBV5-1 and TRBJ2-7; TRBD1 is a possible D gene (5 bases). Germline V gene lookup returns CDR1 SGHRS and CDR2 YFSETQ. The V and J ends lost 3 bases and 2 bases respectively, with 15 bases between them. This CDR3 contains 15 residues.